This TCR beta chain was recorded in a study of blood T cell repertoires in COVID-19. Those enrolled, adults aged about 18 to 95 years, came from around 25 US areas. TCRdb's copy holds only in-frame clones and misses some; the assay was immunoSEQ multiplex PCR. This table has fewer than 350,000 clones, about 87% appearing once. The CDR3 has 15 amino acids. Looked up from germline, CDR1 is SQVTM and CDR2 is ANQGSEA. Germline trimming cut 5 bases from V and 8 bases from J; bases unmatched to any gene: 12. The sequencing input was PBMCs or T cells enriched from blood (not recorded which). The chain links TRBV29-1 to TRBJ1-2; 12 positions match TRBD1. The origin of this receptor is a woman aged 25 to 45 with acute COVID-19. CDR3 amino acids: CSVYEPGQGALGYTF. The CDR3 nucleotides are TGCAGCGTTTACGAACCGGGACAGGGGGCTTTAGGCTACACCTTC.